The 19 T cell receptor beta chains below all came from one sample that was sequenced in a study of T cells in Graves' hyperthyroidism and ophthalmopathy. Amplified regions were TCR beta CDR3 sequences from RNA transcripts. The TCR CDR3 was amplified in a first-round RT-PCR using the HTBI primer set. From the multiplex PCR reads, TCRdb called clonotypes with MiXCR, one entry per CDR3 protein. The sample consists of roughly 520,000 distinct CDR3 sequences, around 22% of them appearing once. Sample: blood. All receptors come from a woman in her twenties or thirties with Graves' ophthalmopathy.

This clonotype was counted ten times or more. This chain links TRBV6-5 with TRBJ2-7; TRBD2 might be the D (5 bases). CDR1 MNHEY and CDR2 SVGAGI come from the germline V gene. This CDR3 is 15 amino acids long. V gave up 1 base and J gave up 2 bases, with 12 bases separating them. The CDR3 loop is CASSYFSTGTYEQYF. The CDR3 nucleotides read TGTGCCAGCAGTTACTTTTCGACGGGAACCTACGAGCAGTACTTC.

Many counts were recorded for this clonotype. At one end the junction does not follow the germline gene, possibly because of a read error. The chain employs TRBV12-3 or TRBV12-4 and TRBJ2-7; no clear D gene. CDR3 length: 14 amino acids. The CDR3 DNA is TGTGCCAGCAGTTTAGTTTGGCCGCACTACAAGCAGTACTTC. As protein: CASSLVWPHYKQYF.

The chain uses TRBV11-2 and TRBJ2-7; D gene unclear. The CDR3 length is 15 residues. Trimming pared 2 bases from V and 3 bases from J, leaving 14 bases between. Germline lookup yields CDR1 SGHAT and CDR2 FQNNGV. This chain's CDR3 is CASSLFGSADYEQYF. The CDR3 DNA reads TGTGCCAGCAGCTTATTTGGATCGGCGGACTACGAGCAGTACTTC.

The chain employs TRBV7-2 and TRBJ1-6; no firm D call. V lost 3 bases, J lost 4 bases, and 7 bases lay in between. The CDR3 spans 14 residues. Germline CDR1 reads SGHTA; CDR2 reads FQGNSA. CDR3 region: CASSLGLYNSPLHF. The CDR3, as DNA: TGTGCCAGCAGCTTGGGTCTATATAATTCACCCCTCCACTTT.

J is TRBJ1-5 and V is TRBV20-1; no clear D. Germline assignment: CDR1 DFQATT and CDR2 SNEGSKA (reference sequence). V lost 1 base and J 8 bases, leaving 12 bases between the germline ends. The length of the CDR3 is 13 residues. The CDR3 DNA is TGCAGTGCTAGAGGGTCCGGGGTGGAGCCCCAGCATTTT. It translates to CSARGSGVEPQHF.

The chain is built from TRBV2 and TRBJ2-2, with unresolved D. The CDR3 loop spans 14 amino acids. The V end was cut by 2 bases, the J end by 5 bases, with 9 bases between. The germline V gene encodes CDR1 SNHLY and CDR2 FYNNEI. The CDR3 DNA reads TGTGCCAGCAGTGAAACGGCGAGGACCGGGGAGCTGTTTTTT. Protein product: CASSETARTGELFF.

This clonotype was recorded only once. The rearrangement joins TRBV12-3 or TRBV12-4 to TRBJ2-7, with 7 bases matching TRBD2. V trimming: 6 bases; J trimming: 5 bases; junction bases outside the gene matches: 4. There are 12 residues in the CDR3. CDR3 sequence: CASSWGGDEQYF. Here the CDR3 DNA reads TGTGCCAGCAGCTGGGGAGGGGACGAGCAGTACTTC.

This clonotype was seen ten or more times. The CDR3 spells CASSLRTGGMNTEAFF. The CDR3 DNA is TGTGCCAGTAGTCTTCGGACAGGGGGCATGAACACTGAAGCTTTCTTT. The J gene is TRBJ1-1, the V gene TRBV19; 11 bases line up with TRBD1. Germline V lookup: CDR1 LNHDA, CDR2 SQIVND (reference sequence). The J segment lost 0 bases and the V segment lost 5 bases, leaving 5 bases of the junction unmatched. The CDR3 totals 16 residues.

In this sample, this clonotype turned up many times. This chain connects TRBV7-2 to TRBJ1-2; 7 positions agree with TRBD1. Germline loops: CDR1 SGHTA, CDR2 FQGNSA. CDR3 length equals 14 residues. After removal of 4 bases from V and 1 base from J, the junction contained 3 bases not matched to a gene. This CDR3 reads CASSSRDSNYGYTF. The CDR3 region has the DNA TGTGCCAGCAGCTCAAGGGACAGTAACTATGGCTACACCTTC.

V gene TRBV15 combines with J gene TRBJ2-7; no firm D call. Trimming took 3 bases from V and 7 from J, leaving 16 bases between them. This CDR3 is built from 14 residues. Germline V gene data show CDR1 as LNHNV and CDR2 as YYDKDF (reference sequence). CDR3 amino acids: CATSRVVGSGEQYF. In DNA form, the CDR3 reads TGTGCCACCAGCAGGGTGGTCGGTTCTGGGGAGCAGTACTTC.

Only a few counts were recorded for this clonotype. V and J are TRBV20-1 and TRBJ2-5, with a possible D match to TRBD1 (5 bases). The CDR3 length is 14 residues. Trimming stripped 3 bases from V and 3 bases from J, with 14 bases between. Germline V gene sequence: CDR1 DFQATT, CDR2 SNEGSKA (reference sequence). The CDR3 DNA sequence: TGCAGTGCTAGGCCAACCACAGGTGAAGAGACCCAGTACTTC. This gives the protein CSARPTTGEETQYF.

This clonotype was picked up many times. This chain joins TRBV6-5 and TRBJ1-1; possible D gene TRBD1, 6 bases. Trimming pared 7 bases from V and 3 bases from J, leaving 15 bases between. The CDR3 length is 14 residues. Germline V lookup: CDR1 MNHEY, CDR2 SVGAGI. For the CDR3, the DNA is TGTGCCAGCAATATACAGGGTCCGTACACTGAAGCTTTCTTT. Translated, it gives CASNIQGPYTEAFF.

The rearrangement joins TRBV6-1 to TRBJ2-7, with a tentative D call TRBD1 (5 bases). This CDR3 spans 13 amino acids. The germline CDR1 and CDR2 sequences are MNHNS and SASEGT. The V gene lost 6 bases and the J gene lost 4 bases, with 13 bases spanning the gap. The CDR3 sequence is CASRQEKRYEQYF. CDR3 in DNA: TGTGCCAGCAGACAGGAGAAGAGATACGAGCAGTACTTC.

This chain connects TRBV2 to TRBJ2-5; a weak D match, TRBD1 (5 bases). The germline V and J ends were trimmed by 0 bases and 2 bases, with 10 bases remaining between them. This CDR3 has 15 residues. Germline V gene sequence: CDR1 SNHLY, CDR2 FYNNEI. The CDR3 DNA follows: TGTGCCAGCAGTGAAGCGCTGACAGTGCAAGAGACCCAGTACTTC. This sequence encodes CASSEALTVQETQYF.

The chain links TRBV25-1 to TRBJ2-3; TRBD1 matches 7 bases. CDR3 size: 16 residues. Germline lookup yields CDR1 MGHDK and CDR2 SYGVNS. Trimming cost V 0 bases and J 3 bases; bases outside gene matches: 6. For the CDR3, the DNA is TGTGCCAGCAGTGAATACACGGGACAGACAACAGATACGCAGTATTTT. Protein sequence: CASSEYTGQTTDTQYF.

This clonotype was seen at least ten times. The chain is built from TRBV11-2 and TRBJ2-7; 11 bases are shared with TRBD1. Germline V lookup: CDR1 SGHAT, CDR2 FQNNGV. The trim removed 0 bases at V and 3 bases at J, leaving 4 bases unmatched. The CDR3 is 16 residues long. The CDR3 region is CASSLDWTGGGYEQYF. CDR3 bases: TGTGCCAGCAGCTTAGATTGGACAGGGGGCGGCTACGAGCAGTACTTC.

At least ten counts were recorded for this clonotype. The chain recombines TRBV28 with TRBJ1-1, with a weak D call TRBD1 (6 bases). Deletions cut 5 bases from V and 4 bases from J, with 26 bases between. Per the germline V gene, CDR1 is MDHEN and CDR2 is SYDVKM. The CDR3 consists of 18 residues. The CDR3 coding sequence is TGTGCCAGCAGTCGCCAGGCGGGGGCAGTTGTGGTGGGCACTGAAGCTTTCTTT. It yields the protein CASSRQAGAVVVGTEAFF.

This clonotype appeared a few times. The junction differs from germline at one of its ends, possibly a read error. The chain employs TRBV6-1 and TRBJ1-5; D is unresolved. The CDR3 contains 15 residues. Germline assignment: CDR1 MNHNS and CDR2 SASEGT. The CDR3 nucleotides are TGTGCCAGCAGTGAAGGAAGCGTAATTAATCAGCCTCAGCATTTT. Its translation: CASSEGSVINQPQHF.

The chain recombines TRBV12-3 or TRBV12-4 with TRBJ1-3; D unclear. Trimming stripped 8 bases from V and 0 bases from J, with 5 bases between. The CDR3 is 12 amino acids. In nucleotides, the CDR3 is TGTGCCAGCGCATTCTCTGGAAACACCATATATTTT. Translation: CASAFSGNTIYF.